The present TCR beta chain was sequenced within a study of blood T cell repertoires in COVID-19. Whole-study context: Samples taken during acute and convalescent COVID-19 were collected in the United States, Italy and Spain. Sources were T cells, B-cell-depleted T cells, or PBMCs; the material itself was cDNA or gDNA.

TCRdb's table, derived via immunoSEQ multiplex PCR, lists solely in-frame clones and lacks some. The sample shows tens of thousands of clones, roughly 76% of them seen only once. The CDR3 is 16 amino acids. V was clipped by 0 bases and J by 0 bases, with 9 bases between them. The V gene's germline CDR1 is SGHDT and CDR2 YYEEEE. This TCR was recovered from a woman older than 75 with active or convalescent COVID-19. The rearrangement joins TRBV5-6 to TRBJ2-2; perhaps TRBD2 as D (5 bases). Sequencing was done on a sample of peripheral blood. CDR3 protein: CASSLDGKANTGELFF. DNA of the CDR3: TGTGCCAGCAGCTTGGACGGGAAGGCGAACACCGGGGAGCTGTTTTTT.